This TCR beta chain was found in a study of T cell clonotyping in hematopoietic cell transplantation. Study-wide context: Cytoreduction preceded collection of pretransplant recipient samples.

Concerning this clone itself: Its antigen is not known.

Time point indicated: recipient sample about 28 days before transplant, after cytoreduction. Recipients were bled about 28 days pretransplant and at posttransplant days 30, 100, 180. The V gene's germline CDR1 is SGHVS and CDR2 FQNEAQ. V shed 1 base and J shed 1 base, with 10 bases lying between them. The CDR3 loop spans 15 amino acids. Only in-frame clones appear in the TCRdb table, and some are missing; sequencing was by immunoSEQ multiplex PCR. The data contain approximately 39,000 clones, 95% of them seen just once; the ten biggest clones take up about 1.5%. The study's findings and limits: At the given depth, recipient repertoires were over 97% de novo clonotypes. CD4 and CD8 repertoire contributions could not be separated without sorting.

This chain connects TRBV7-8 to TRBJ1-1, with D unresolved. This material consisted of peripheral blood mononuclear cells, taken before stem cell transplant. The receptor's source is a man aged 35 to 55 with chronic myeloid leukemia. Some clones in this sample may be carry-over from other donors' samples. The CDR3 sequence: CASSLVGARNTEAFF. CDR3 bases: TGTGCCAGCAGCTTAGTTGGAGCCAGGAACACTGAAGCTTTCTTT.